The source of this T cell receptor beta chain is a study of T cell changes during pregnancy in multiple sclerosis. Measured with immunoSEQ multiplex PCR; TCRdb has only the in-frame clones, and not every one. The table records about 48,000 clones, about 92% of them present only once. Germline assignment: CDR1 SGHTA and CDR2 FQGTGA. Unmatched junction bases numbered 7, after V lost 2 bases and J lost 1 base. This CDR3 has 17 amino acids. This chain uses TRBV7-3 with TRBJ2-3; 9 bases map to TRBD2. This TCR was sampled from a female donor in good health, enrolled as a control in a pregnancy study. This material consisted of CD4+ T cells from peripheral blood mononuclear cells, taken in the second trimester of pregnancy. The CDR3 region is CASSLAGGAVGTDTQYF. CDR3 nucleotide sequence: TGTGCCAGCAGCTTAGCGGGAGGGGCAGTGGGCACAGATACGCAGTATTTT.